This record concerns one T cell receptor (beta chain) sequence. This clonotype was seen repeatedly, ten times or more. Its antigen specificity is not known. The record has no base qualities; no much larger clone is one base away. The roughly 37 donors, aged about 6 to 95 years, were systemically healthy Caucasian individuals from Russia. About 9.6 milliliters of peripheral blood were collected from each donor into EDTA-treated Vacutainer tubes. Ficoll-Paque density-gradient centrifugation was used to isolate PBMCs, with at least 6 million per sample. Trizol reagent was used to extract total RNA from the PBMCs, yielding at least 5.5 micrograms per sample. The percentages of naive CD45RAhigh/CD27high T cells were determined by flow cytometry on a PBMC aliquot from every donor. Its CDR3 holds 18 amino acids, cysteine through phenylalanine. The entry retains the CDR3 DNA only, 54 bases that are in frame from base 1. The V end gives up 0 bases and the J end 4 bases, leaving 11 bases in the junction not matched to a gene. According to the germline V gene, CDR1 reads SGHRS and CDR2 reads YFSETQ.

The data were taken from a study of blood T cells in healthy people across ages (dated by TCRdb to the mid-2010s). With regard to the full study: In model experiments, template switching captured roughly one uniquely barcoded TCR beta cDNA molecule for every two T cells. Donors of different ages were randomly distributed across sequencing lanes to avoid experimental bias. Using deep sequencing normalized with unique cDNA molecular identifiers, the study measured how TCR beta repertoire diversity changes with age. Four age groups were formed from the donors: young (average approximately 16 years), middle-aged (around 37), aged (62) and long-lived (about 80). The study analyzed two additional independent replicas of 1 million unique cDNA reads from the same blood draw for two donors, one aged 18 to 30 and one aged 80 or older. Here is what the overall study found, with its caveats: As age increased, observed TCR beta diversity per million T cells dropped in a roughly linear way, and a significant reduction was already evident by age 40. Since profiling was done on bulk unsorted PBMCs, naive and antigen-experienced compartments could not be conclusively compared. Total diversity estimates from one million sequenced T cells were considered lower bounds and underestimates. Compared with the aged group, more naive CD4+ T cells, fewer expanded clones and increased TCR diversity were shown by the long-lived group, suggesting age selection. The CMV infection status of donors was not known, potentially confounding age-related changes in expanded clonotypes. The percentage of naive T cells measured by flow cytometry correlated strongly with observed TCR beta diversity.

Receptor amplification or capture employed 5' RACE. The sequencer was an Illumina HiSeq 2500. A second roughly 6 to 11 cycle PCR used a sample-barcoded 5' primer and a J-beta primer mix. Each TCR beta cDNA molecule received a unique molecular identifier from a template-switch 5' adaptor carrying 12 random nucleotides. Each sample yielded at least 2.5 million CDR3-containing paired-end reads. First-strand cDNA synthesis was performed from all RNA using the Mint cDNA synthesis kit, with priming by a TRBC-specific oligonucleotide. Following uracil-DNA glycosylase treatment, all cDNA underwent a first 18-cycle PCR with the universal primers M1SS and BC2_uni_R. Turning to the authors' computational methods: Normalization of each sample was performed by random selection of 1 million high-quality reads, each carrying a distinct molecular identifier. Instead of being binned into consensus sequences, reads with shared molecular identifiers were discarded. MiTCR, run with a Q25 quality threshold and the strictest error-elimination algorithm, handled CDR3 identification, clonotype clustering and error correction. A nonparametric unseen species model with Euler transformation was used to estimate a lower bound on total TCR beta diversity. The raw public data were reprocessed by TCRdb itself: fastp quality trimming at Q25, MiXCR clonotype calling, in-frame beta chains only. Each CDR3 protein appears once, grouped with its most common genes and DNA. None of the V and J calls come from the authors' own analysis; TCRdb made them. The sample data list hundreds of thousands of distinct CDR3 sequences, and around 21% of these were observed just once. The biggest ten clones account for 3% to 4% of the sample.

The V and J segments used are TRBV5-1 and TRBJ2-1, with 9 middle bases fitting TRBD1. The source is a man aged 70-80 years in good health. Specimen: blood. The CDR3 protein sequence reads: CASSLAGQGTGQYNEQFF. The bases are TGCGCCAGCAGCTTGGCGGGACAGGGTACGGGACAGTACAATGAGCAGTTCTTC.